This T cell receptor beta chain was recorded in a study of blood T cell repertoires in COVID-19. Study as a whole: Acute-phase and convalescent COVID-19 samples originated in the United States, Italy and Spain. Sample material is recorded as cDNA or gDNA derived from T cells, B-cell-depleted T cells, or PBMCs.

Methods used by the authors: Estimation of nucleated cell counts relied on the amplification of reference gene primers. This table comes from immunoSEQ multiplex PCR, and its TCRdb copy is limited to in-frame clones, with some not included. V and J calls and clone size come straight from that table; D and trimming were deduced from the DNA. The sample comprises some 150,000 clones, 88% of which are singletons, and 2.4% rests with the top ten. The CDR3 has 15 residues. Germline V gene sequence: CDR1 SGHKS, CDR2 YYEKEE (reference sequence). Between the trimmed V and J ends, which lost 2 bases and 3 bases, there was a span of 15 bases.

Material for sequencing was peripheral blood. The chain uses TRBV5-5 and TRBJ2-7, with D maybe TRBD2 (7 bases). This TCR derives from a woman between 70 and 85 years old with acute or convalescent COVID-19. In DNA form, the CDR3 reads TGTGCCAGCAGCTTAACGGGGGGCCAGTTCTACGAGCAGTACTTC. Residues: CASSLTGGQFYEQYF.